These 8 T cell receptor beta chains were sequenced from one sample in a study of cytomegalovirus exposure and HLA in healthy donors. A multiplex PCR was run with 60 Vbeta primers and 13 Jbeta primers. Using immunoSEQ multiplex PCR, the repertoire was profiled, and TCRdb retains in-frame clones only, with some absent. The table records 140,000 to 150,000 clones, 73% of them present only once. The sample comprised PBMCs. Every receptor here comes from a woman aged 18-35 years in good health and CMV-seronegative.

The DNA for the CDR3 is TGTGCCAGCAGGAGGGGACTAGCGGTCCTCACCGGGGAGCTGTTTTTT. Encoded protein: CASRRGLAVLTGELFF. The chain employs TRBV5-8 and TRBJ2-2, with 11 bases lining up with TRBD2. Germline V gene data show CDR1 as SGHTS and CDR2 as YDEGEE. The CDR3 contains 16 residues. The V segment lost 5 bases and the J segment 4 bases; nucleotides outside the gene matches: 7.

The chain couples TRBV6-5 to TRBJ1-1; D gene unclear. This CDR3 is 11 amino acids long. The germline V gene has CDR1 MNHEY and CDR2 SVGAGI. V lost 2 bases and J lost 11, with 9 bases in between. The CDR3 DNA is TGTGCCAGCAGTTACGACCACGGGGCTTTCTTT. Translation: CASSYDHGAFF.

Comment on this clone: The same CDR3 arises from other DNA sequences in this sample as well. The chain recombines TRBV9 with TRBJ2-1; the match to TRBD2 covers 10 bases. Germline CDR1 is SGDLS and CDR2 is YYNGEE. This CDR3 has 14 residues. The V segment lost 2 bases and the J segment 5 bases; nucleotides outside the gene matches: 1. The CDR3 loop reads CASSVTSGNNEQFF. The CDR3 DNA reads TGTGCCAGCAGCGTCACTAGCGGGAACAATGAGCAGTTCTTC. Full variable domain (remainder filled in from reference TRBV9 and TRBJ2-1): DSGVTQTPKHLITATGQRVTLRCSPRSGDLSVYWYQQSLDQGLQFLIQYYNGEERAKGNILERFSAQQFPDLHSELNLSSLELGDSALYFCASSVTSGNNEQFFGPGTRLTVL.

This chain connects TRBV11-1 to TRBJ2-7; 8 bases are shared with TRBD2. This CDR3 contains 15 residues. Losses at the gene ends were 0 bases for V and 3 bases for J; bases not matched to a gene: 4. Germline V gene data show CDR1 as SGHAT and CDR2 as FQDESV (reference sequence). The CDR3 reads CASSLAPGGNYEQYF. The DNA for the CDR3 is TGTGCCAGCAGCTTAGCCCCGGGGGGGAACTACGAGCAGTACTTC.

A few counts support this clone. The chain links TRBV6-5 to TRBJ1-2; possible D gene TRBD1, 5 bases. The CDR3 is made up of 15 amino acids. The V end was cut by 0 bases, the J end by 5 bases, with 13 bases between. Germline V gene sequence: CDR1 MNHEY, CDR2 SVGAGI. The CDR3 loop reads CASSYSVNRPYGYTF. The DNA of the CDR3 is TGTGCCAGCAGTTACTCCGTAAACAGGCCATATGGCTACACCTTC.

This chain connects TRBV7-2 to TRBJ2-5; TRBD1 aligns across 9 bases. There are 15 residues in the CDR3. Germline loops: CDR1 SGHTA, CDR2 FQGNSA. Trimming at V came to 3 bases and at J to 4 bases, leaving 6 bases not matched to a gene. CDR3 nucleotide sequence: TGTGCCAGCAGCTTGGTTGGGGACAGGGCAGAGACCCAGTACTTC. It codes for CASSLVGDRAETQYF.

The count of this clone is one. This chain connects TRBV4-3 to TRBJ1-1; 9 positions match TRBD1. Germline lookup yields CDR1 LGHNA and CDR2 YSLEER. The CDR3 is 14 amino acids. Trimming cost V 3 bases and J 4 bases; bases outside gene matches: 3. CDR3 DNA sequence: TGCGCCAGCAGCCATAACAGGGGGCGCACTGAAGCTTTCTTT. It codes for CASSHNRGRTEAFF.

Regarding this clone: The junction and the germline gene differ at one end; a read error may be behind it. This sample also contains other DNA sequences that code for the same CDR3. The chain combines TRBV4-3 with TRBJ1-4, with a possible D match to TRBD1 (5 bases). Germline V gene lookup returns CDR1 LGHNA and CDR2 YSLEER. The CDR3 covers 16 residues. CDR3 bases: TGCGCCAGCAGCCAGACCGAAAGACGACAGAACGAAAAGCTGTTTTTT. It translates to CASSQTERRQNEKLFF.